This TCR beta chain is from a study of T cells after posttransplantation cyclophosphamide. Libraries were prepared by immunoSEQ multiplex PCR; TCRdb keeps only in-frame clonotypes and omits some of them. Observed in the sample are over 2,500 clones, none of them singletons. The CDR3 spans 15 residues. Trimming took 4 bases from V and 2 from J; bases not matched to a gene: 6. CDR1 and CDR2 (germline): LNHDA, SQIVND (reference sequence). This clone showed up just a few times. Busulfan-fludarabine conditioning, marrow transplant, and cyclophosphamide on days +3 and +4 were administered. This sample comprised PBMCs, obtained after allogeneic stem cell transplant with posttransplant cyclophosphamide. The chain recombines TRBV19 with TRBJ2-3; 7 bases line up with TRBD2. The clonotype was recovered from a female patient aged 50-59 years who received an allogeneic stem cell transplant from a related donor, was CMV-positive, and had no GVHD. Some T cells may trace back to the graft donor. The DNA for the CDR3 is TGTGCCAGTAGTACCTCTAGCGGTAACACAGATACGCAGTATTTT. This gives the protein CASSTSSGNTDTQYF. Combining the CDR3 with reference TRBV19 and TRBJ2-3 gives the whole variable domain DGGITQSPKYLFRKEGQNVTLSCEQNLNHDAMYWYRQDPGQGLRLIYYSQIVNDFQKGDIAEGYSVSREKKESFPLTVTSAQKNPTAFYLCASSTSSGNTDTQYFGPGTRLTVL.